Listed below are T cell receptor beta chains from one sample, sequenced in a study of blood T cell repertoires in COVID-19. Here immunoSEQ multiplex PCR was the method, and the copy in TCRdb shows in-frame clones only, minus some. Among about 47,000 clones listed, under 85% were seen once. Sample: peripheral blood. The receptors derive from a man between 60 and 70 years old with active COVID-19. The CDR3 runs from the conserved cysteine through the conserved F or W. A D gene is named only where the DNA matches it firmly. Not every row has a clone size; where given, it reads once, few, many or a size class.

CDR3: CASSVDGTSQETQYF
DNA: TGTGCCAGCAGCGTAGACGGGACTAGTCAAGAGACCCAGTACTTC
V: TRBV9
J: TRBJ2-5
length: 15
D: TRBD2
size: NA

CDR3: CASSPSKTAYNEKLFF
DNA: TGTGCCAGCAGCCCGAGTAAGACAGCATATAATGAAAAACTGTTTTTT
V: TRBV7-9
J: TRBJ1-4
length: 16
D: NA
size: once

CDR3: CASSQEGVAGGSDTQYF
DNA: TGTGCCAGCAGCCAAGAGGGGGTAGCGGGCGGGTCAGATACGCAGTATTTT
V: TRBV3-1/TRBV3-2
J: TRBJ2-3
length: 17
D: TRBD2
size: NA

CDR3: CAISSTDQTYEQYF
DNA: TGTGCCATCAGTTCGACAGACCAAACATACGAGCAGTACTTC
V: TRBV10-3
J: TRBJ2-7
length: 14
D: NA
size: NA

CDR3: CASSLFRGRATDTQYF
DNA: TGTGCCAGCAGCTTATTCCGCGGGAGGGCCACAGATACGCAGTATTTT
V: TRBV13
J: TRBJ2-3
length: 16
D: TRBD2
size: NA

CDR3: CASSQDLGLAGAYEQYF
DNA: TGTGCCAGCAGCCAAGATCTGGGACTAGCGGGAGCCTACGAGCAGTACTTC
V: TRBV4-2
J: TRBJ2-7
length: 17
D: TRBD2
size: NA

CDR3: CASKINGDSGELFF
DNA: TGTGCCAGCAAAATTAACGGGGACTCCGGGGAGCTGTTTTTT
V: TRBV6-4
J: TRBJ2-2
length: 14
D: NA
size: NA

CDR3: CASSLSSFRGYTF
DNA: TGTGCCAGCAGTTTGAGTTCCTTCCGGGGCTACACCTTC
V: TRBV28
J: TRBJ1-2
length: 13
D: NA
size: NA

CDR3: CASSFAGGGGYGYTF
DNA: TGTGCCAGCAGTTTTGCGGGGGGTGGGGGCTATGGCTACACCTTC
V: TRBV27
J: TRBJ1-2
length: 15
D: NA
size: once

CDR3: CAWRDRGAQYF
DNA: TGTGCCTGGAGGGACAGGGGAGCTCAGTACTTC
V: TRBV30
J: TRBJ2-5
length: 11
D: TRBD1
size: NA

CDR3: CASSLVGGANPNTEAFF
DNA: TGTGCCAGCAGCTTAGTTGGGGGGGCGAACCCTAACACTGAAGCTTTCTTT
V: TRBV7-8
J: TRBJ1-1
length: 17
D: NA
size: NA

CDR3: CASSPGIRGYNEQFF
DNA: TGTGCCAGCAGCCCGGGTATTAGAGGGTACAATGAGCAGTTCTTC
V: TRBV14
J: TRBJ2-1
length: 15
D: NA
size: NA

CDR3: CASSWTVIDAGGYTF
DNA: TGCGCCAGCAGCTGGACAGTAATCGATGCAGGTGGCTACACCTTC
V: TRBV5-1
J: TRBJ1-2
length: 15
D: NA
size: once

CDR3: CATSGTSGGVDTQYF
DNA: TGTGCCACCAGCGGGACTAGCGGGGGAGTAGATACGCAGTATTTT
V: TRBV15
J: TRBJ2-3
length: 15
D: TRBD2
size: NA

CDR3: CASRRLGGWDTQYF
DNA: TGTGCCAGCAGACGCCTAGGTGGGTGGGATACGCAGTATTTT
V: TRBV27
J: TRBJ2-3
length: 14
D: NA
size: NA

CDR3: CASSPTVNYGYTF
DNA: TGTGCCAGCAGCCCGACAGTTAACTATGGCTACACCTTC
V: TRBV5-6
J: TRBJ1-2
length: 13
D: NA
size: NA

CDR3: CASSEPSRVYNSPLHF
DNA: TGTGCCAGCAGTGAACCATCCAGGGTGTATAATTCACCCCTCCACTTT
V: TRBV6-1
J: TRBJ1-6
length: 16
D: NA
size: NA

CDR3: CASSLNWALANTGELFF
DNA: TGCGCCAGCAGCCTCAACTGGGCCCTCGCGAACACCGGGGAGCTGTTTTTT
V: TRBV4-1
J: TRBJ2-2
length: 17
D: NA
size: NA

CDR3: CASSSTGTAGGEAFF
DNA: TGTGCCAGCAGTTCCACCGGGACAGCGGGGGGTGAAGCTTTCTTT
V: TRBV6-5
J: TRBJ1-1
length: 15
D: TRBD1
size: NA

CDR3: CASSQSLGLVTDTQYF
DNA: TGTGCCAGCAGCCAGAGTCTTGGACTAGTCACAGATACGCAGTATTTT
V: TRBV4-2
J: TRBJ2-3
length: 16
D: TRBD2
size: NA

CDR3: CASSYEASTDTQYF
DNA: TGTGCCAGCAGTTACGAGGCTAGCACAGATACGCAGTATTTT
V: TRBV6-5
J: TRBJ2-3
length: 14
D: NA
size: NA

CDR3: CASSGQLDYSTDTQYF
DNA: TGTGCCAGCAGCGGACAGCTAGACTATAGCACAGATACGCAGTATTTT
V: TRBV2
J: TRBJ2-3
length: 16
D: NA
size: NA